The 7 T cell receptor beta chains reported below all come from one sample, sequenced in a study of beta chain features in type 1 diabetes. Reverse transcription of all isolated RNA meant that expressed TCRB transcripts were sequenced. Assay used: immunoSEQ multiplex PCR; TCRdb lists only in-frame clones, some missing. Of hundreds of thousands of clones in the sample, approximately 10% were seen once. The sample consisted of naive CD4+ T cells from blood. The source of these receptors is a woman aged 18-30 years in good health.

This clone turned up a few times. The chain links TRBV7-2 to TRBJ1-4; D uncertain. The CDR3 runs to 19 residues. Germline CDR1 reads SGHTA; CDR2 reads FQGNSA. With 5 bases removed from V and 6 bases from J, the gap between germline ends came to 28 bases. CDR3 in DNA: TGTGCCAGCAGCCCCCGCCTAAGTATGGTAGGACTAAGATATGAAAAACTGTTTTTT. It specifies CASSPRLSMVGLRYEKLFF.

The table lists this clone with a few counts. The rearrangement links TRBV4-1 to TRBJ2-5; D ambiguous. V was shortened by 0 bases and J by 2 bases, with 19 bases between the two germline ends. Germline V gene data show CDR1 as MGHRA and CDR2 as YSYEKL. The CDR3 extends over 18 amino acids. In DNA form, the CDR3 reads TGCGCCAGCAGCCAAGATGCTGATGGAAGCCCGAAACAAGAGACCCAGTACTTC. Translation: CASSQDADGSPKQETQYF.

Only a few counts were recorded for this clone. The chain is built from TRBV18 and TRBJ2-3; no definite D call. This CDR3 is built from 14 residues. The germline V gene encodes CDR1 KGHSH and CDR2 LQKENI. The V and J ends lost 3 bases and 2 bases respectively, with 9 bases between them. CDR3 loop: CASSPRSPTDTQYF. CDR3 nucleotide sequence: TGTGCCAGCTCACCTCGGAGCCCCACAGATACGCAGTATTTT.

As DNA, the CDR3 is TGTGCCAGCAGAAGGACAGGCTCTGGAAACACCATATATTTT. This codes for CASRRTGSGNTIYF. The rearrangement joins TRBV14 to TRBJ1-3; TRBD1 matches 7 bases. The V segment lost 6 bases and the J segment 0 bases; nucleotides outside the gene matches: 2. CDR3 size: 14 residues. CDR1 is SGHDN and CDR2 is FVKESK in the germline V gene.

The chain recombines TRBV7-3 with TRBJ2-1, with D hard to call. Looked up from germline, CDR1 is SGHTA and CDR2 is FQGTGA. Trimming removed 1 base from V and 5 bases from J, with 9 bases in between. The length of the CDR3 is 14 residues. The chain's CDR3 is CASSLSSRDNEQFF. CDR3 DNA: TGTGCCAGCAGCTTAAGCAGCCGGGACAATGAGCAGTTCTTC. Using reference TRBV7-3 and TRBJ2-1 for the parts outside the CDR3, the full variable domain is GAGVSQTPSNKVTEKGKYVELRCDPISGHTALYWYRQSLGQGPEFLIYFQGTGAADDSGLPNDRFFAVRPEGSVSTLKIQRTERGDSAVYLCASSLSSRDNEQFFGPGTRLTVL.

This clone has a handful of counts. The rearrangement links TRBV7-8 to TRBJ2-1; TRBD1 aligns across 7 bases. Germline values: CDR1 SGHVS, CDR2 FQNEAQ. The CDR3 spans 13 residues. The trim removed 6 bases at V and 8 bases at J, leaving 7 bases unmatched. As DNA, the CDR3 is TGTGCCAGCAGTTCAGACAGGGTCCATGAGCAGTTCTTC. It is translated as CASSSDRVHEQFF.

This chain connects TRBV7-9 to TRBJ2-5; 9 bases are a match to TRBD1. With V trimmed by 4 bases and J by 3 bases, 0 bases remained unmatched. The germline V gene encodes CDR1 SEHNR and CDR2 FQNEAQ (reference sequence). The CDR3 is 13 residues long. In nucleotides, the CDR3 is TGTGCCAGCAGCTGGGACAGGGAAGAGACCCAGTACTTC. As protein: CASSWDREETQYF.